This TCR beta chain was captured in a study of response to subunit inactivated influenza vaccine. V dropped 1 base and J dropped 2 bases, with 12 bases sitting between them. In germline, CDR1 is LNHNV, CDR2 YYDKDF (reference sequence). This CDR3 is built from 15 residues. TCRdb used MiXCR to reprocess the RT-PCR reads, holding one entry per CDR3 protein. The sample holds 530,000 or so distinct CDR3 sequences, around 25% seen once. This clonotype has a handful of counts. The sequence derives from a man between 45 and 60 years old who received an inactivated influenza vaccine. The V gene is TRBV15, the J gene TRBJ2-7, with D perhaps matching TRBD1 or TRBD2 (5 bases each). The sequencing used CD4+ T cells sorted from PBMCs, collected 5 to 6 days after vaccination. As DNA, the CDR3 is TGTGCCACCAGCAGAGCTCGGGACGGCCCCTACGAGCAGTACTTC. Its translation is CATSRARDGPYEQYF.